The source of this TCR beta chain is a study of CD8 T cells in Susac syndrome. Findings of the study overall: The study recognized that the number of individuals in its TCR sequencing and HLA analysis was relatively small.

Random hexamers were used to reverse transcribe the RNA input (about 0.5 to 1 ug). immunoSEQ multiplex PCR amplified TCR beta CDR3 across 54 Vbeta, 13 Jbeta. Each CDR3 protein is one row after TCRdb ran MiXCR on the immunoSEQ multiplex PCR reads. The sample holds about 200,000 distinct CDR3 sequences, roughly 96% seen once. Germline CDR1 and CDR2: SQVTM and ANQGSEA. Trimming took 4 bases from V and 3 from J, leaving 12 bases between them. This CDR3 contains 13 residues. With regard to this clonotype: Antigen specificity is unknown.

The sequenced target, TCR beta, came from blood CD8+ and CD4+ T cells. Both CD4+ and CD8+ T cells were negatively isolated, and TEMRA cells underwent FACS enrichment. The sequenced sample consisted of CD4+ T cells from PBMCs. The clonotype was recovered from a human donor in good health. V and J are TRBV29-1 and TRBJ1-1; weak D call: TRBD1 (5 bases). CDR3 in amino acids: CSVGRDRDTEAFF. DNA of the CDR3: TGCAGCGTTGGACGTGACAGAGACACTGAAGCTTTCTTT.